Listed below are T cell receptor beta chains from one sample, sequenced in a study of T cell repertoires in cytomegalovirus infection. TCRdb reanalysed the reads using MiXCR and keeps one entry per CDR3 protein. The profile shows almost 500,000 distinct CDR3 sequences, 10% to 12% of them singletons. Source material: PBMCs. These receptors all stem from a human donor in good health (CMV status not recorded). Some clones in this sample may be carry-over from other donors' samples. The CDR3 runs from the conserved cysteine through the conserved F or W. The D gene is left open where the match is weak. Expanded clones get a size class; other rows say once, few or many, or leave the size out.

V	size	J	D	CDR3	DNA
TRBV5-6	few	TRBJ2-1	.	CASSGGFSAYNEQFF	TGTGCCAGCAGCGGAGGGTTCTCTGCATACAATGAGCAGTTCTTC
TRBV10-3	many	TRBJ2-7	TRBD2	CAISEVAGLISPYEQYF	TGTGCCATCAGTGAAGTGGCGGGACTAATATCCCCCTACGAGCAGTACTTC
TRBV6-5	many	TRBJ2-5	.	CASVGGIGTQYF	TGTGCCAGCGTAGGCGGGATAGGGACCCAGTACTTC
TRBV7-2	many	TRBJ1-5	TRBD1	CASSLTGQGSNQPQHF	TGTGCCAGCAGCTTAACGGGACAGGGAAGCAATCAGCCCCAGCATTTT
TRBV6-5	many	TRBJ1-1	TRBD1	CASSYSFRDRGSSTEAFF	TGTGCCAGCAGTTACTCGTTCCGGGACAGGGGTTCGTCAACTGAAGCTTTCTTT
TRBV29-1	few	TRBJ1-1	.	CSVKQGNTEAFF	TGCAGCGTGAAACAGGGAAACACTGAAGCTTTCTTT
TRBV20-1	many	TRBJ2-7	TRBD1	CSARDLRGQGSEQYF	TGCAGTGCTAGAGATCTAAGGGGACAGGGCTCCGAGCAGTACTTC
TRBV2	many	TRBJ2-7	.	CASSRGPSYEQYF	TGTGCCAGCAGTCGGGGTCCCTCCTACGAGCAGTACTTC
TRBV6-6	many	TRBJ2-7	TRBD1	CASSSWGTGEKVPPYEQYF	TGTGCCAGCAGTTCTTGGGGGACAGGCGAAAAGGTACCCCCCTACGAGCAGTACTTC
TRBV5-5	.	TRBJ2-5	TRBD1	CDSSLLDRGRQETQYF	TGTGACAGCAGCTTGCTGGACAGGGGGCGCCAAGAGACCCAGTACTTC
TRBV11-3	once	TRBJ2-3	TRBD2	CASSLDATSGTSTDTQYF	TGTGCCAGCAGCTTAGACGCGACTAGCGGGACTAGCACAGATACGCAGTATTTT
TRBV4-2	.	TRBJ2-1	.	CASSQDLMGVVEQFF	TGTGCCAGCAGCCAAGATCTGATGGGAGTGGTTGAGCAGTTCTTC
TRBV24-1	many	TRBJ1-4	TRBD1	CATSDPTTGEGNEKLFF	TGTGCCACCAGTGATCCGACGACAGGGGAGGGTAATGAAAAACTGTTTTTT
TRBV3-1	.	TRBJ2-3	.	CASSPRPDNTDTQYF	TGTGCCAGCAGCCCACGGCCTGATAATACAGATACGCAGTATTTT
TRBV2	.	TRBJ1-4	.	CASMPGWGEKLFF	TGTGCCAGCATGCCGGGCTGGGGGGAAAAACTGTTTTTT
TRBV6-2/TRBV6-3	.	TRBJ2-1	TRBD2	CASSYGTRGHEQFF	TGTGCCAGCAGTTACGGGACTAGAGGCCATGAGCAGTTCTTC
TRBV15	many	TRBJ1-2	TRBD1	CATSRVGTGVAANYGYTF	TGTGCCACCAGCAGAGTTGGGACAGGGGTTGCAGCTAACTATGGCTACACCTTC
TRBV7-6	many	TRBJ1-4	.	CASSPEPRTATNEKLFF	TGTGCCAGCAGCCCCGAGCCCCGGACAGCAACTAATGAAAAACTGTTTTTT
TRBV9	once	TRBJ2-7	.	CASSVAGLLGDEQYF	TGTGCCAGCAGCGTAGCCGGACTTCTAGGGGACGAGCAGTACTTC
TRBV14	once	TRBJ2-3	.	CASSQDRAGAQYF	TGTGCCAGCAGCCAAGATAGGGCGGGCGCGCAGTATTTT
TRBV12-3/TRBV12-4	.	TRBJ2-1	TRBD2	CASRTSGRFYNEQFF	TGTGCCAGCAGGACTAGCGGGAGGTTCTACAATGAGCAGTTCTTC
TRBV29-1	many	TRBJ2-7	TRBD2	CSVRTSGRAKRYEQYF	TGCAGCGTCAGGACTAGCGGGAGGGCCAAGCGCTACGAGCAGTACTTC
TRBV4-1	many	TRBJ2-7	.	CASSQASGLGYEQYF	TGCGCCAGCAGCCAAGCAAGCGGCCTCGGATACGAGCAGTACTTC
TRBV15	.	TRBJ1-1	TRBD1	CATSRVDRDGEAFF	TGTGCCACCAGCAGAGTAGACAGGGATGGTGAAGCTTTCTTT
TRBV4-2	many	TRBJ2-3	TRBD2	CASSQDRTSGSNTQYF	TGTGCCAGCAGCCAAGATCGGACTAGCGGGAGCAATACGCAGTATTTT
TRBV28	.	TRBJ2-3	.	CASSLKGIFTDTQYF	TGTGCCAGCAGTTTAAAGGGGATCTTCACAGATACGCAGTATTTT
TRBV10-3	.	TRBJ2-5	.	CAIRARTVGRETQYF	TGTGCCATCAGGGCGAGGACAGTGGGTCGGGAGACCCAGTACTTC
TRBV4-1	many	TRBJ1-3	.	CASSQGSDGNTIYF	TGCGCCAGCAGCCAAGGCAGTGATGGAAACACCATATATTTT